Below, one T cell receptor (beta chain) is given with its context. This sample is drawn from a study of shared clonotypes between healthy human individuals. Study processing details: ImmunoSEQ output lacked quality scores and full-length reads, limiting matched filtering. Profiling relied on immunoSEQ multiplex PCR, and the TCRdb table lists in-frame clones only, not all of them. V and J calls and clone size come straight from that table; D and trimming were deduced from the DNA. This table has about 480,000 clones, around 74% appearing once. V shed 3 bases, J shed 8 bases, and the junction held 7 bases outside the gene matches. Per the germline V gene, CDR1 is MDHEN and CDR2 is SYDVKM. The CDR3 runs to 15 residues.

Specimen: PBMCs. The sequence was collected from a middle-aged woman in good health. Some clones in this sample may be carry-over from other donors' samples. The rearrangement uses TRBV28 and TRBJ1-3, with 10 bases identical to TRBD1. This CDR3 is CASSLTGGIWDTIYF. The DNA for the CDR3 is TGTGCCAGCAGTTTGACAGGGGGCATCTGGGACACCATATATTTT.